A selection of T cell receptor beta chains follows, all from one sample in a study of CD8 T cells in ankylosing spondylitis. One entry per CDR3 protein results from TCRdb running MiXCR on the 5' RACE reads. The repertoire holds about 69,000 distinct CDR3 sequences, with over 4% as singletons. Sample: blood, either unsorted or a sorted T cell fraction (not recorded which). Receptors originate from a male donor with ankylosing spondylitis or in good health (not recorded which). Each CDR3 is given with its conserved first and last residue. D genes are given only for firm matches. The size entry gives how often the clone was seen (once, few, many) or a class if it is expanded.

v_call: TRBV6-1; clone_size: few; j_call: TRBJ2-7; d_call: TRBD1; cdr3_nt: TGTGCCAGCAGTGGGTGGACAGGGAAGTTGGAGCAGTACTTC; cdr3_aa: CASSGWTGKLEQYF
v_call: TRBV14; clone_size: many; j_call: TRBJ2-7; d_call: .; cdr3_nt: TGTGCCAGCAGCCCTCAAACAGGGCCCCTCTTCCACGAGCAGTACTTC; cdr3_aa: CASSPQTGPLFHEQYF
v_call: TRBV5-1; clone_size: many; j_call: TRBJ2-2; d_call: TRBD2; cdr3_nt: TGCGCCAGCGCCCTAGGACTAGCGAAAAATTCCGGGGAGCTGTTTTTT; cdr3_aa: CASALGLAKNSGELFF
v_call: TRBV20-1; clone_size: many; j_call: TRBJ2-7; d_call: .; cdr3_nt: TGCAGTGCTAGTAGACGGGGGGCGATGGCATCCTACGAGCAGTACTTC; cdr3_aa: CSASRRGAMASYEQYF
v_call: TRBV7-6; clone_size: many; j_call: TRBJ1-1; d_call: .; cdr3_nt: TGTGCCAGCAGCATCTCAACCATAGGCGGCACTGAAGCTTTCTTT; cdr3_aa: CASSISTIGGTEAFF
v_call: TRBV5-1; clone_size: many; j_call: TRBJ2-7; d_call: TRBD1; cdr3_nt: TGCGCCAGCAGCACCGGACAGGGATCCTACGAGCAGTACTTC; cdr3_aa: CASSTGQGSYEQYF
v_call: TRBV14; clone_size: many; j_call: TRBJ1-6; d_call: .; cdr3_nt: TGTGCCAGCAGCCAAAGATGGCAGGAATCTAATTCACCCCTCCACTTT; cdr3_aa: CASSQRWQESNSPLHF
v_call: TRBV4-3; clone_size: many; j_call: TRBJ1-1; d_call: .; cdr3_nt: TGCGCCAGCAGCCAAGATATCAGAGTAATGAACACTGAAGCTTTCTTT; cdr3_aa: CASSQDIRVMNTEAFF
v_call: TRBV6-6; clone_size: many; j_call: TRBJ2-7; d_call: .; cdr3_nt: TGTGCCAGCCATGGGACTGAGCAGTACTTC; cdr3_aa: CASHGTEQYF
v_call: TRBV27; clone_size: many; j_call: TRBJ2-1; d_call: .; cdr3_nt: TGTGCCAGCGGGTTAGCGGTGAGCTCCTACAATGAGCAGTTCTTC; cdr3_aa: CASGLAVSSYNEQFF
v_call: TRBV27; clone_size: many; j_call: TRBJ2-1; d_call: TRBD2; cdr3_nt: TGTGCCAGCAGTTCCATCCAGGCGGGGGGTTACAATGAGCAGTTCTTC; cdr3_aa: CASSSIQAGGYNEQFF
v_call: TRBV28; clone_size: many; j_call: TRBJ1-1; d_call: .; cdr3_nt: TGTGCCAGCAGTCTCAGGGAGACTGAAGCTTTCTTT; cdr3_aa: CASSLRETEAFF
v_call: TRBV29-1; clone_size: many; j_call: TRBJ2-1; d_call: .; cdr3_nt: TGCAGCGTTGATAAGTCTGGGGATCCCGTCTACAATGAGCAGTTCTTC; cdr3_aa: CSVDKSGDPVYNEQFF
v_call: TRBV7-2; clone_size: few; j_call: TRBJ1-4; d_call: .; cdr3_nt: TGTGCCAGCAGCCTCGACCGGGGGGCAGGGGCTAATGAAAAACTGTTTTTT; cdr3_aa: CASSLDRGAGANEKLFF
v_call: TRBV7-2; clone_size: many; j_call: TRBJ2-5; d_call: .; cdr3_nt: TGTGCCAGCAGCTTAAGGATGGAGACCCAGTACTTC; cdr3_aa: CASSLRMETQYF
v_call: TRBV28; clone_size: many; j_call: TRBJ2-6; d_call: .; cdr3_nt: TGTGCCAGCAGTTTCAGGGAGTCTGGGGCCAACGTCCTGACTTTC; cdr3_aa: CASSFRESGANVLTF
v_call: TRBV7-6; clone_size: few; j_call: TRBJ2-3; d_call: TRBD1; cdr3_nt: TGTGCCAGCAGCCAGGGACAGGGAGAGGCAGATACGCAGTATTTT; cdr3_aa: CASSQGQGEADTQYF
v_call: TRBV5-6; clone_size: many; j_call: TRBJ1-5; d_call: .; cdr3_nt: TGTGCCAGCAGCTTCGGAGGAGGGGCTAGCAATCAGCCCCAGCATTTT; cdr3_aa: CASSFGGGASNQPQHF
v_call: TRBV5-6; clone_size: many; j_call: TRBJ2-6; d_call: .; cdr3_nt: TGTGCCAGCAGCTTGCGAATCTCTGGGGCCAACGTCCTGACTTTC; cdr3_aa: CASSLRISGANVLTF
v_call: TRBV28; clone_size: few; j_call: TRBJ2-5; d_call: .; cdr3_nt: TGTGCCAGCAGTTTCGAAAAGGGGTCCGTAGGGACCCAGTACTTC; cdr3_aa: CASSFEKGSVGTQYF
v_call: TRBV3-1; clone_size: many; j_call: TRBJ2-7; d_call: TRBD2; cdr3_nt: TGTGCCAGCAGCCAAGATTCTAGCGGGGGATACGAGCAGTACTTC; cdr3_aa: CASSQDSSGGYEQYF
v_call: TRBV29-1; clone_size: many; j_call: TRBJ1-1; d_call: .; cdr3_nt: TGCAGCGTTGATGTCCCAGATGAAAACACTGAAGCTTTCTTT; cdr3_aa: CSVDVPDENTEAFF
v_call: TRBV20-1; clone_size: few; j_call: TRBJ1-4; d_call: TRBD1; cdr3_nt: TGCAGTGCAAACCGGGACAGTAATGAAAAACTGTTTTTT; cdr3_aa: CSANRDSNEKLFF
v_call: TRBV7-9; clone_size: few; j_call: TRBJ1-2; d_call: TRBD1; cdr3_nt: TGTGCCAGCAGCCCGGGACAGGGGGCGCATAACTATGGCTACACCTTC; cdr3_aa: CASSPGQGAHNYGYTF
v_call: TRBV20-1; clone_size: many; j_call: TRBJ2-7; d_call: .; cdr3_nt: TGCAGTGCCATAGGCCAGGGATCCTACGAGCAGTACTTC; cdr3_aa: CSAIGQGSYEQYF